This TCR beta chain was captured in a study of chemoradiotherapy in HPV16-positive cancers. Study conclusions and caveats: Functional assays defining HPV-specific T cells used only a couple of HPV16-positive patients. Non-HPV-specific T cells did not expand in tumors during treatment, whereas candidate HPV-specific clones and E7-related motifs did.

Profiled with immunoSEQ multiplex PCR; TCRdb holds only in-frame clones, not every one. The table shows 25,000 to 30,000 clones, with roughly 80% occurring only once. Germline V CDR1 and CDR2: SQVTM, ANQGSEA. V shed 6 bases and J 4 bases; nucleotides not matched to a gene: 5. CDR3 length: 13 residues. Points on this clone: The antigen remains unidentified.

The V call is TRBV29-1, the J call TRBJ1-2, with 10 bases lining up with TRBD1. The material was blood, obtained from a patient who underwent chemoradiotherapy. The receptor was derived from a human donor with HPV-associated anogenital cancer. CDR3 in amino acids: CSVKRQGAYGYTF. The CDR3, as DNA: TGCAGCGTCAAACGACAGGGGGCCTATGGCTACACCTTC.